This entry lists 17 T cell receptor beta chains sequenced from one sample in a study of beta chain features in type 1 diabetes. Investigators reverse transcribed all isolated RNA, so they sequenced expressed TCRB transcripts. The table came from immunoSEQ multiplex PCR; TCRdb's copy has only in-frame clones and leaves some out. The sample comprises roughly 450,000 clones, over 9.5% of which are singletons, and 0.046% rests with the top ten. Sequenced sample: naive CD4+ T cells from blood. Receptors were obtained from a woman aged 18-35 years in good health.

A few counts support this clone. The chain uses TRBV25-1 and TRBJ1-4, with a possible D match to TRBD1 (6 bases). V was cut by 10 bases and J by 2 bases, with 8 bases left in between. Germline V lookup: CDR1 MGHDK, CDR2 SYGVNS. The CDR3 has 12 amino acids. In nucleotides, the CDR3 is TGTGCCACGGGGGCGACTAATGAAAAACTGTTTTTT. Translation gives CATGATNEKLFF.

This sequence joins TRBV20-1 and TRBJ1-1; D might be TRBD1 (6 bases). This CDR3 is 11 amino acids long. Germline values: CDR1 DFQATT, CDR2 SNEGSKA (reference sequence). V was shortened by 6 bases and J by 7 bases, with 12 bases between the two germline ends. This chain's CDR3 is CSAPGTREAFF. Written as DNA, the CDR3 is TGCAGTGCCCCCGGGACACGTGAAGCTTTCTTT.

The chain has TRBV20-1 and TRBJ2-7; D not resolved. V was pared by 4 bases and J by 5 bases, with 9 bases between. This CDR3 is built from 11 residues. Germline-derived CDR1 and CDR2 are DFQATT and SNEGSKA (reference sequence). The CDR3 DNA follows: TGCAGTGCTACTAACCTAGACGAGCAGTACGTC. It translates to CSATNLDEQYV.

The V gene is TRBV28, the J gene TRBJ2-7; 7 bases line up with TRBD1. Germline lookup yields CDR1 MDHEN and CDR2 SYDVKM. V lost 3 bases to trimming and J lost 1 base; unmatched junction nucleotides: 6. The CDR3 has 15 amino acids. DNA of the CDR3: TGTGCCAGCAGTTTTGCCCCGGGACAGTCCTACGAGCAGTACGTC. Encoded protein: CASSFAPGQSYEQYV.

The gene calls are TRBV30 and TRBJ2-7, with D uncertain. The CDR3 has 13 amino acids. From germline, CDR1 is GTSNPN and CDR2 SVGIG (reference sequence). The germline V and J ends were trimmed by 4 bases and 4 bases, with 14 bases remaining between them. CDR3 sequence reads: CAWIGRMVYEQYF. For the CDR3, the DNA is TGTGCCTGGATCGGACGAATGGTTTACGAGCAGTACTTC.

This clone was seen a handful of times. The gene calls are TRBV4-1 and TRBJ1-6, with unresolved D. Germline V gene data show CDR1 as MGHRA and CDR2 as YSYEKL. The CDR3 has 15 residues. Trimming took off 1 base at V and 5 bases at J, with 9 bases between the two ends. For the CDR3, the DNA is TGCGCCAGCAGCCAAGGATGGACGCATAATTCACCCCTCCACTTT. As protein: CASSQGWTHNSPLHF.

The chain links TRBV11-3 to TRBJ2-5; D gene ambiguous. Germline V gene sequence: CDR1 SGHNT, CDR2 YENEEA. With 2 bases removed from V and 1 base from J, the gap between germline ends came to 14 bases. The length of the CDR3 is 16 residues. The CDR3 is CASSLLPGSGQETQYF. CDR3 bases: TGTGCCAGCAGCTTATTGCCCGGTTCCGGCCAAGAGACCCAGTACTTC.

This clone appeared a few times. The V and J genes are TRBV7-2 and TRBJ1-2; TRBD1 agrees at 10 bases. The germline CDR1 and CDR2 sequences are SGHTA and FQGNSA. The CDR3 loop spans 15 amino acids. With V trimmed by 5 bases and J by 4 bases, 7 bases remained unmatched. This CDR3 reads CASSPGTGVAYGYTF. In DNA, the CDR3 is TGTGCCAGCAGCCCCGGGACAGGGGTAGCCTATGGCTACACCTTC.

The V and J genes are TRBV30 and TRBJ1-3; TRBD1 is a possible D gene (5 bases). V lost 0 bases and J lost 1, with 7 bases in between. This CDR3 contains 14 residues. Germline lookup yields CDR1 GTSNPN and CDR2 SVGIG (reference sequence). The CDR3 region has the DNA TGTGCCTGGAGTGTTTCAGGGTCTGGAAACACCATATATTTT. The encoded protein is CAWSVSGSGNTIYF. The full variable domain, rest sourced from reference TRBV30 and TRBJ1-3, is SQTIHQWPATLVQPVGSPLSLECTVEGTSNPNLYWYRQAAGRGLQLLFYSVGIGQISSEVPQNLSASRPQDRQFILSSKKLLLSDSGFYLCAWSVSGSGNTIYFGEGSWLTVV.

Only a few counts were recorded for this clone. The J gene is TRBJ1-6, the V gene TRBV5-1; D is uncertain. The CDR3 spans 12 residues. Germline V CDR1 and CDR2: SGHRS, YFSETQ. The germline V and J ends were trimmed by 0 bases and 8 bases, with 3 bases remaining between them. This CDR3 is CASSLEHSPLHF. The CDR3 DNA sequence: TGCGCCAGCAGCTTGGAGCATTCACCCCTCCACTTT.

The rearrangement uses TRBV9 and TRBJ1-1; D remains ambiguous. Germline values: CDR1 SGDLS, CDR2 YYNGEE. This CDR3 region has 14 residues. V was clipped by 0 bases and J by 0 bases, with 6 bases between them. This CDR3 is CASSVEFMNTEAFF. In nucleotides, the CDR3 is TGTGCCAGCAGCGTAGAATTTATGAACACTGAAGCTTTCTTT.

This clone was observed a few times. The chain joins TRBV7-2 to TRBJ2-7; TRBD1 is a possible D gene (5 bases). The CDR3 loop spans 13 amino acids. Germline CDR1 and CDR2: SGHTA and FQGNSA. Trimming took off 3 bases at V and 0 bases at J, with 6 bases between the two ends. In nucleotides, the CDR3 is TGTGCCAGCAGCTTTGGGGCCTCCTACGAGCAGTACTTC. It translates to CASSFGASYEQYF.

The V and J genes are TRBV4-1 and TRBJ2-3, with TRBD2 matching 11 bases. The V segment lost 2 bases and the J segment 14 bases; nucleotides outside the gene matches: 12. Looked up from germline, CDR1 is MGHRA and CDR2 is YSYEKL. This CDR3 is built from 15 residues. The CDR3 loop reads CASSQPRTSGPVLYF. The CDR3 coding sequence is TGCGCCAGCAGCCAACCCAGGACTAGCGGGCCAGTGCTGTATTTT.

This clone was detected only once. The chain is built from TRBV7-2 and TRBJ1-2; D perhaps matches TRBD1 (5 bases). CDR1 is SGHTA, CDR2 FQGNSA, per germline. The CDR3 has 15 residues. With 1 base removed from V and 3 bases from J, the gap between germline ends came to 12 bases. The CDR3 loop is CASSLVGRADYGYTF. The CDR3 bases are TGTGCCAGCAGCTTAGTCGGCAGGGCGGACTATGGCTACACCTTC.

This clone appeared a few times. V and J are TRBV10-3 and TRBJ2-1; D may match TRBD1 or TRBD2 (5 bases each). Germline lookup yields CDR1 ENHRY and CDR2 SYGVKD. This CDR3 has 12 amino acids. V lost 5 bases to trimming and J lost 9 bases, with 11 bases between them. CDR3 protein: CAISSRGPEQFF. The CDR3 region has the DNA TGTGCCATCAGTTCTCGGGGACCTGAGCAGTTCTTC.

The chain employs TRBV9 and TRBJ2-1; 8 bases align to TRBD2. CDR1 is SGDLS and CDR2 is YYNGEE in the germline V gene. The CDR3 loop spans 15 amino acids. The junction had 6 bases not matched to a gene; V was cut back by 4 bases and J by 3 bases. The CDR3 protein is CASSPGTSYYNEQFF. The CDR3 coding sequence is TGTGCCAGCAGCCCGGGGACTAGTTACTACAATGAGCAGTTCTTC.

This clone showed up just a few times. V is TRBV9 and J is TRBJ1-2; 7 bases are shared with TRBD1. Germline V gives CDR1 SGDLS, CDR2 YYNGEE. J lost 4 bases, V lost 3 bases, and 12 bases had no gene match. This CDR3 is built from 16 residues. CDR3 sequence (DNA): TGTGCCAGCAGCGACCCGACCAGACAGGGACGCTATGGCTACACCTTC. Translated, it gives CASSDPTRQGRYGYTF.